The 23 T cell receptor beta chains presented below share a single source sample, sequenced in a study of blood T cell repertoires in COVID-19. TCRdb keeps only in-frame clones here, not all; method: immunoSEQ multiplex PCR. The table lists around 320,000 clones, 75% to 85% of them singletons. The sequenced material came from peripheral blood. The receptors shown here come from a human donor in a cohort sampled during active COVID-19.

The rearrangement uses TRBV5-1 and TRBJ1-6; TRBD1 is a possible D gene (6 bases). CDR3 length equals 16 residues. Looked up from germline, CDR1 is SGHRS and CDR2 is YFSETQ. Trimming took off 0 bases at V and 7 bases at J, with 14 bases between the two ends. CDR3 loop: CASSLEEGGRNSPLHF. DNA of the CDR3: TGCGCCAGCAGCTTGGAGGAGGGGGGGAGGAATTCACCCCTCCACTTT.

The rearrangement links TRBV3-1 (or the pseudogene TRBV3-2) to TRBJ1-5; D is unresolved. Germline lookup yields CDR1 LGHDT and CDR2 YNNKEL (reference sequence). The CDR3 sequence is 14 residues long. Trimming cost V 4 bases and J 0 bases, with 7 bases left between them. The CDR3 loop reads CASSLTVSNQPQHF. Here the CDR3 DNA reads TGTGCCAGCAGCCTTACAGTTAGCAATCAGCCCCAGCATTTT.

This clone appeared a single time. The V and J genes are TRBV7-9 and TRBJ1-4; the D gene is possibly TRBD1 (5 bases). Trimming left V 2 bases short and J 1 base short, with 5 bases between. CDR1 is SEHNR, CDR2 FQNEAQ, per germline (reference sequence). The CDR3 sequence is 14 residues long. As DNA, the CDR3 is TGTGCCAGCAGCTTAAGGGGAACTAATGAAAAACTGTTTTTT. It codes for CASSLRGTNEKLFF.

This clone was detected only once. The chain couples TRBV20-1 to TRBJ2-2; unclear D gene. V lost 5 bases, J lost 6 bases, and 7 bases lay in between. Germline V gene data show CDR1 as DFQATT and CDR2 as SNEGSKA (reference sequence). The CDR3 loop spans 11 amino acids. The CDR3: CSAPRSGELFF. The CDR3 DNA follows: TGCAGTGCTCCCAGGTCCGGGGAGCTGTTTTTT.

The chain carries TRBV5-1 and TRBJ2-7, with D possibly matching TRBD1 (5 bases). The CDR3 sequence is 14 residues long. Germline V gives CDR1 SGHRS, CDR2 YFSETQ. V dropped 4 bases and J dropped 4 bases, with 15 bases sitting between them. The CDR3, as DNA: TGCGCCAGCAGCACAACAGGTGTTTCATACGAGCAGTACTTC. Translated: CASSTTGVSYEQYF.

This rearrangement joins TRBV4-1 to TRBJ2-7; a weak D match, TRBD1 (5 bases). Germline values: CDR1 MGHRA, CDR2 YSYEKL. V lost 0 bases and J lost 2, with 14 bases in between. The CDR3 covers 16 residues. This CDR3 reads CASSQDSTAKAYEQYF. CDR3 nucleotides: TGCGCCAGCAGCCAAGATTCGACAGCTAAGGCCTACGAGCAGTACTTC.

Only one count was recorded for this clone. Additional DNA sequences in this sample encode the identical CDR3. The CDR3 DNA sequence: TGTGCCAGCAGCTCTACAGGGGGCACTGAAGCTTTCTTT. Translated, it gives CASSSTGGTEAFF. The J gene is TRBJ1-1, the V gene TRBV6-5, with 8 bases fitting TRBD1. J was trimmed by 4 bases and V by 6 bases; bases with no gene match: 4. Germline V gene data show CDR1 as MNHEY and CDR2 as SVGAGI. The CDR3 extends over 13 amino acids.

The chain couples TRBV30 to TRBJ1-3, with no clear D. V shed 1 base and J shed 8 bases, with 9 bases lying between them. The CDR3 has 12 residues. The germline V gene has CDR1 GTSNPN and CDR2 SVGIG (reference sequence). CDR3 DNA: TGTGCCTGGAGTGCAGGTTTTCACACCATATATTTT. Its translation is CAWSAGFHTIYF.

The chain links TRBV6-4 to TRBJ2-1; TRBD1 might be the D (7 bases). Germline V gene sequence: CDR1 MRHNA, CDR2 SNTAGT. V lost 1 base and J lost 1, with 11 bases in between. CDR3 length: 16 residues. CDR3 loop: CASSDLTGRSYNEQFF. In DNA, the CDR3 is TGTGCCAGCAGTGACTTGACAGGGAGGTCCTACAATGAGCAGTTCTTC.

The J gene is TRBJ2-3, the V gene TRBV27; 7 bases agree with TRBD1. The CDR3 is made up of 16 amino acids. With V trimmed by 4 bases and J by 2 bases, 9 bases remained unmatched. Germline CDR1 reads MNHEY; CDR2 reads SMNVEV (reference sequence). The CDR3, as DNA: TGTGCCAGCAGTTCCTCGAGACAGGGATACACAGATACGCAGTATTTT. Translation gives CASSSSRQGYTDTQYF.

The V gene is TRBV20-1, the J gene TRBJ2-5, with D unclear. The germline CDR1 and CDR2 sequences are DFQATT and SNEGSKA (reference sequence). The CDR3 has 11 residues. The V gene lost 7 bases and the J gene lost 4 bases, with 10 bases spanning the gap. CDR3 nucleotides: TGCAGTGTCAGGCCCGGAGAGACCCAGTACTTC. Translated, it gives CSVRPGETQYF.

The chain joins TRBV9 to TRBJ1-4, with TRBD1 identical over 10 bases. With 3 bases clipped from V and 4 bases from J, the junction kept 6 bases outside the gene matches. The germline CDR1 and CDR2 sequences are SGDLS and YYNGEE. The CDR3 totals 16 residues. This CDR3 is CASSAGQGVGNEKLFF. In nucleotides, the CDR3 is TGTGCCAGCAGCGCCGGACAGGGGGTTGGTAATGAAAAACTGTTTTTT.

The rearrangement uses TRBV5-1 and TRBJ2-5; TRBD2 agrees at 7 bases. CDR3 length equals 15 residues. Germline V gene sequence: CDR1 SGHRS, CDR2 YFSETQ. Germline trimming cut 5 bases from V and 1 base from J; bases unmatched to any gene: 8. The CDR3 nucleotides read TGCGCCAGCAGAGATATTCGGGGGGTCCAAGAGACCCAGTACTTC. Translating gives CASRDIRGVQETQYF.

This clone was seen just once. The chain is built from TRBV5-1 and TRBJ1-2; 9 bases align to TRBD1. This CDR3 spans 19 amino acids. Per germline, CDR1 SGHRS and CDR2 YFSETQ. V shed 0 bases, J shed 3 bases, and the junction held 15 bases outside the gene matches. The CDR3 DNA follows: TGCGCCAGCAGCTTGGGGGTACAGGGGGCAAGGTGGAAGGACTATGGCTACACCTTC. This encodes CASSLGVQGARWKDYGYTF.

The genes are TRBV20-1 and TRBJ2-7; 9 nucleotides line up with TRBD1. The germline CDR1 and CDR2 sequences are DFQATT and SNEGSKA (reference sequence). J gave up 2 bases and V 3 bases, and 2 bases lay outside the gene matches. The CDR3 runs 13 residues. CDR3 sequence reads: CSASRQGAYEQYF. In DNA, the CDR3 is TGCAGTGCTAGTCGACAGGGGGCCTACGAGCAGTACTTC.

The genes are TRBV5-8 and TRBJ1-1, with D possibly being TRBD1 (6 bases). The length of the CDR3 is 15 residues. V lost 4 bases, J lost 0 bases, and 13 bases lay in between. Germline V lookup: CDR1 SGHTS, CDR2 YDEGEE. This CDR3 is CASSLGGSLNTEAFF. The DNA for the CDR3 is TGTGCCAGCAGCCTGGGGGGCAGTTTGAACACTGAAGCTTTCTTT.

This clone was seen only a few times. The chain's CDR3 is CASTVAGSSYNEQFF. The CDR3, as DNA: TGTGCCAGCACCGTCGCGGGGAGCTCCTACAATGAGCAGTTCTTC. This sequence joins TRBV2 and TRBJ2-1, with a tentative D call TRBD2 (6 bases). Germline CDR1 is SNHLY and CDR2 is FYNNEI. Trimming left V 7 bases short and J 0 bases short, with 13 bases between. The CDR3 contains 15 residues.

CDR3 sequence reads: CAWSVNRVNEQYF. The CDR3 DNA follows: TGTGCCTGGAGTGTCAACAGGGTAAACGAGCAGTACTTC. The chain combines TRBV30 with TRBJ2-7; D possibly corresponds to TRBD1 (6 bases). Trimming cost V 0 bases and J 5 bases, with 11 bases left between them. Per the germline V gene, CDR1 is GTSNPN and CDR2 is SVGIG (reference sequence). This CDR3 is built from 13 residues.

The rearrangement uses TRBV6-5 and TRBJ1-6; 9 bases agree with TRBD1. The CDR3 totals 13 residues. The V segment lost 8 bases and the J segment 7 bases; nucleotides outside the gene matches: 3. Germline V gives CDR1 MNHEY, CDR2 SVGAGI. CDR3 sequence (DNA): TGTGCCAGCCGCGGACAGGGGAATTCACCCCTCCACTTT. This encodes CASRGQGNSPLHF.

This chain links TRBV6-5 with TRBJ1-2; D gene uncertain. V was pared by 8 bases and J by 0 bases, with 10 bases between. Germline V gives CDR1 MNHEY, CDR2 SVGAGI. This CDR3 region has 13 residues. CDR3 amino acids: CASSLGANYGYTF. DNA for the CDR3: TGTGCCAGCTCCCTAGGAGCTAACTATGGCTACACCTTC.

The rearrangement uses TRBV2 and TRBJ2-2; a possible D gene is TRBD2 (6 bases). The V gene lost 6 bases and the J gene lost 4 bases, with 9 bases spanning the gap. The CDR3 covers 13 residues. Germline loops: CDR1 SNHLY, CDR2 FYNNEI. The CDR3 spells CASRGEVTGELFF. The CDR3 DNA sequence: TGTGCCAGCAGAGGGGAGGTCACCGGGGAGCTGTTTTTT.

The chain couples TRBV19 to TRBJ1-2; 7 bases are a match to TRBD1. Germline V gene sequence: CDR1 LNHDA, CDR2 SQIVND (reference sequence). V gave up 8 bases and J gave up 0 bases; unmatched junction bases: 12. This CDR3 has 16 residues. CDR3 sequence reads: CASFPTGTLANYGYTF. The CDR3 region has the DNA TGTGCCAGTTTTCCGACAGGGACATTAGCTAACTATGGCTACACCTTC.

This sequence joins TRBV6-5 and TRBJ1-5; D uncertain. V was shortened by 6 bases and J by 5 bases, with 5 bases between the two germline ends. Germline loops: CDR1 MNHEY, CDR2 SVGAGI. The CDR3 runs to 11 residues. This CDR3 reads CASSGDQPQHF. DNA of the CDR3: TGTGCCAGCAGCGGGGATCAGCCCCAGCATTTT.